This T cell receptor beta chain is from a study of T cell responses to AZD1222 COVID-19 vaccine. Looked up from germline, CDR1 is SSHAT and CDR2 is FNYEAQ (reference sequence). The length of the CDR3 is 14 residues. About this clone: Relative to the germline gene, one junction end is altered; a read error may explain this.

Sequencing was performed with immunoSEQ multiplex PCR; in TCRdb, only in-frame clones are kept and a portion is missing. The sample holds about 57,000 clones, 85% seen once. Specimen: peripheral blood, collected on day 0 of AZD1222 vaccination. This TCR was sampled from an adult in good health. The rearrangement joins TRBV7-7 to TRBJ1-1; D remains ambiguous. The CDR3 DNA is TGTGCTAGCAGCCCGTACAGCGCAAACACTGAAGCTTTCTTT. Translated, it gives CASSPYSANTEAFF.